The 13 T cell receptor beta chains below all came from one sample that was sequenced in a study of T-cell reconstitution after alpha-beta-depleted transplantation in children. TCRbeta library construction was performed incorporating unique molecular identifiers. A single record per CDR3 protein comes from TCRdb applying MiXCR to the PCR reads. The sample shows fewer than 250,000 distinct CDR3 sequences, under 20% of them seen only once. The specimen was PBMCs, mostly from graft donor cells, collected 360 days after TCRalphabeta/CD19-depleted stem cell transplant. All receptors derive from a male patient between 2 and 15 years old who had a stem cell transplant for acute lymphoblastic leukemia, so the T cells may come from the graft donor.

This clonotype was seen a handful of times. The chain employs TRBV20-1 and TRBJ2-3; 9 nucleotides line up with TRBD2. Germline CDR1 and CDR2: DFQATT and SNEGSKA (reference sequence). This CDR3 contains 14 residues. V lost 3 bases to trimming and J lost 4 bases; unmatched junction nucleotides: 5. CDR3: CSARPGLASDTQYF. DNA for the CDR3: TGCAGTGCTAGGCCGGGACTAGCTTCAGATACGCAGTATTTT.

This clonotype was seen at least ten times. The CDR3 here is CASSQDMKRNTQYF. The DNA of the CDR3 is TGTGCCAGCAGCCAAGATATGAAGAGGAATACGCAGTATTTT. The chain uses TRBV4-2 and TRBJ2-3; D ambiguous. Trimming removed 0 bases from V and 7 bases from J, with 11 bases in between. The germline CDR1 and CDR2 sequences are LGHNA and YNFKEQ. The CDR3 totals 14 residues.

J is TRBJ1-2 and V is TRBV9; D gene unclear. Looked up from germline, CDR1 is SGDLS and CDR2 is YYNGEE. The V end lost 4 bases, the J end lost 0 bases, and 10 bases lay between the germline ends. The CDR3 length is 14 residues. This chain's CDR3 is CASSPSRANYGYTF. Written as DNA, the CDR3 is TGTGCCAGCAGCCCATCCCGAGCTAACTATGGCTACACCTTC.

The CDR3, as DNA: TGTGCCAGCAGCAGGGACCCCTACGGAAGCGGGGAGCTGTTTTTT. Translated: CASSRDPYGSGELFF. The chain carries TRBV7-2 and TRBJ2-2, with D perhaps assigned TRBD1 or TRBD2 (5 bases each). Germline V gives CDR1 SGHTA, CDR2 FQGNSA. Trimming pared 5 bases from V and 7 bases from J, leaving 17 bases between. This CDR3 is built from 15 residues.

This clonotype was picked up a small number of times. The chain links TRBV28 to TRBJ2-5; no clear D. The germline V gene encodes CDR1 MDHEN and CDR2 SYDVKM. V shed 1 base and J shed 2 bases, with 8 bases lying between them. This CDR3 has 14 amino acids. The CDR3 sequence is CASSLYRRQETQYF. Here the CDR3 DNA reads TGTGCCAGCAGTTTATATCGGCGTCAAGAGACCCAGTACTTC.

The rearrangement joins TRBV10-3 to TRBJ1-1; TRBD1 agrees at 10 bases. V dropped 8 bases and J dropped 7; count of bases not matched to a gene: 7. Germline V CDR1 and CDR2: ENHRY, SYGVKD. There are 13 residues in the CDR3. CDR3 sequence: CAISTGQGGEAFF. DNA of the CDR3: TGTGCCATCTCGACCGGACAGGGGGGTGAAGCTTTCTTT.

This rearrangement joins TRBV23-1 to TRBJ2-3, with 7 bases lining up with TRBD1. TRBV23-1 is given ORF status, its function remaining uncertain. This CDR3 contains 14 residues. The V segment lost 3 bases and the J segment 7 bases; nucleotides outside the gene matches: 7. For the CDR3, the DNA is TGCGCCAGCAGTCACCGAGACAGGGTGTATACGCAGTATTTT. It yields the protein CASSHRDRVYTQYF.

Only a few counts were recorded for this clonotype. The CDR3 is CASSLDEGAPGANVLTF. The CDR3 bases are TGTGCCAGCAGTTTAGACGAGGGGGCGCCCGGGGCCAACGTCCTGACTTTC. V is TRBV12-3 or TRBV12-4 and J is TRBJ2-6, with TRBD1 matching over 7 bases. This CDR3 is 17 amino acids long. Trimming took 1 base from V and 4 from J; bases not matched to a gene: 7.

This chain connects TRBV27 to TRBJ1-5, with D possibly being TRBD1 (5 bases). There are 15 residues in the CDR3. The ends were cut back, 3 bases at V and 6 bases at J, with 15 bases in the middle. The germline V gene encodes CDR1 MNHEY and CDR2 SMNVEV (reference sequence). For the CDR3, the DNA is TGTGCCAGCAGTTTCCGCAGGGAAATCGGTCAGCCCCAGCATTTT. Its translation is CASSFRREIGQPQHF.

This clonotype has a handful of counts. V usage is TRBV15 and J usage is TRBJ2-3; possibly TRBD1 for D (6 bases). Germline V gene sequence: CDR1 LNHNV, CDR2 YYDKDF (reference sequence). The germline V and J ends were trimmed by 3 bases and 2 bases, with 15 bases remaining between them. This CDR3 is 16 amino acids long. The CDR3 loop reads CATSSSGTPDTDTQYF. The CDR3 coding sequence is TGTGCCACCAGCAGCTCCGGGACACCAGACACAGATACGCAGTATTTT.

V gene TRBV27 combines with J gene TRBJ1-1, with 9 bases lining up with TRBD1. Germline V lookup: CDR1 MNHEY, CDR2 SMNVEV (reference sequence). The CDR3 has 15 amino acids. The trim removed 0 bases at V and 3 bases at J, leaving 2 bases unmatched. The CDR3 loop reads CASSLSGTGYTEAFF. DNA for the CDR3: TGTGCCAGCAGTTTATCCGGGACAGGGTACACTGAAGCTTTCTTT.

This clonotype came up a few times. Here the CDR3 DNA reads TGTGCCAGCAGTCCAAGCCCCGCCTACGAGCAGTACTTC. Its translation is CASSPSPAYEQYF. V and J are TRBV12-3 or TRBV12-4 and TRBJ2-7; D gene uncertain. Trimming shortened V by 5 bases and J by 2 bases, and 10 bases separated the two germline ends. The CDR3 length is 13 residues.

This clonotype appeared a few times. The V gene is TRBV11-2, the J gene TRBJ1-1; D is possibly TRBD1 (6 bases). The V and J ends lost 2 bases and 5 bases respectively, with 15 bases between them. Germline CDR1 and CDR2: SGHAT and FQNNGV. The length of the CDR3 is 15 residues. CDR3 region: CASSLQTTGLTEAFF. The CDR3 DNA reads TGTGCCAGCAGCTTACAGACGACAGGACTGACTGAAGCTTTCTTT.